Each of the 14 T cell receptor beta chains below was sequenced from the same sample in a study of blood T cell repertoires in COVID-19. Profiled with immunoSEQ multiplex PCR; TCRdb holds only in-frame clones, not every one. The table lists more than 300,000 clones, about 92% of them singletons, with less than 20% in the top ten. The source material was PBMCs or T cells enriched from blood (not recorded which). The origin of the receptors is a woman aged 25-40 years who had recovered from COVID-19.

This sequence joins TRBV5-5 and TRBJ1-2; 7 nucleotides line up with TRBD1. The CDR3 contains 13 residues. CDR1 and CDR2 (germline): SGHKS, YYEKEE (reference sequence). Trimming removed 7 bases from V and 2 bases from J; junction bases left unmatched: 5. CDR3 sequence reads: CASAQQGNYGYTF. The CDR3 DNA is TGTGCCAGCGCACAACAGGGGAACTATGGCTACACCTTC.

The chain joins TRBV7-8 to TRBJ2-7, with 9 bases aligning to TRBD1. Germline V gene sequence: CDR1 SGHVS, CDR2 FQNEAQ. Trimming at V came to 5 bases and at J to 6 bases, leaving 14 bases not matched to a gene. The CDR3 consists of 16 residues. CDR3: CASSPQFGDRVVEQYF. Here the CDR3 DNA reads TGTGCCAGCAGCCCCCAATTCGGGGACAGGGTAGTCGAGCAGTACTTC.

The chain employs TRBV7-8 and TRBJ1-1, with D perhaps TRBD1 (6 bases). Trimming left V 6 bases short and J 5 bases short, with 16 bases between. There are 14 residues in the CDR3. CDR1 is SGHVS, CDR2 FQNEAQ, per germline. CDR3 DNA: TGTGCCAGCAGTCGGGGGGCGATGGGAACTGAAGCTTTCTTT. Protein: CASSRGAMGTEAFF.

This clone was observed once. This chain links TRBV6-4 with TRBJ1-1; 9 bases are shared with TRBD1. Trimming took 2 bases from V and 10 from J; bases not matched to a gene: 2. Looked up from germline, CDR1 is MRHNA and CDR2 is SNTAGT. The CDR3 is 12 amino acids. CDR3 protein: CASSDGTGTAFF. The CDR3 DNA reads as TGTGCCAGCAGTGACGGGACAGGGACAGCTTTCTTT.

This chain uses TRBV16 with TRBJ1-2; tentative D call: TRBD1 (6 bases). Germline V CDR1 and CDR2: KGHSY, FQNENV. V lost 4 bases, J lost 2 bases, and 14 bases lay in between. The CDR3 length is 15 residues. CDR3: CASSLEIQGNYGYTF. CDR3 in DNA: TGTGCCAGCAGCCTTGAGATACAGGGAAACTATGGCTACACCTTC.

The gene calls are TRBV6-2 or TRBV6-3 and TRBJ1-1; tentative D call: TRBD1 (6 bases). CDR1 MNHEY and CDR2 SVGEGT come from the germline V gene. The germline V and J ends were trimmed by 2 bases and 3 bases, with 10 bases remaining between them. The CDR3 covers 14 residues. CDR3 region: CASSYDRWYTEAFF. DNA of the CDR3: TGTGCCAGCAGTTACGACAGGTGGTACACTGAAGCTTTCTTT.

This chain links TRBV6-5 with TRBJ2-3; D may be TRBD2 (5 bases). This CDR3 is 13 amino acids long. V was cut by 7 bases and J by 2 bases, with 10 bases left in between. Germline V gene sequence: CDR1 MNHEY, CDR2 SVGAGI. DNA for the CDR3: TGTGCCAGCAAACCGGGAACCACAGATACGCAGTATTTT. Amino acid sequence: CASKPGTTDTQYF.

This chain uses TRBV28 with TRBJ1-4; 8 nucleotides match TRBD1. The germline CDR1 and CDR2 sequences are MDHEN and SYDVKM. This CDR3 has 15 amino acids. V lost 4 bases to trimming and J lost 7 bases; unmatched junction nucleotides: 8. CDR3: CASSSGAGGGEKLFF. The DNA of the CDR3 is TGTGCCAGCAGTTCAGGGGCAGGGGGCGGTGAAAAACTGTTTTTT.

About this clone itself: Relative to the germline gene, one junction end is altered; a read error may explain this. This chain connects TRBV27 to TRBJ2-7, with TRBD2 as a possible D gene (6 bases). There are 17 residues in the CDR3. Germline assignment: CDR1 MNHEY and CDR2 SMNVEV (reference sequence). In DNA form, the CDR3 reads TGTGCCAGCAGCTTATCCGGGGATGGGAGGACCTCTCGGGAGCAGTACTTC. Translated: CASSLSGDGRTSREQYF.

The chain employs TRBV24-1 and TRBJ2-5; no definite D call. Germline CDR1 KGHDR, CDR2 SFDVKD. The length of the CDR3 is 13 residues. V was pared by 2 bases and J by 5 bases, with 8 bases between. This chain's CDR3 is CATSDSPQETQYF. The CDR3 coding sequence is TGTGCCACCAGTGATTCCCCGCAGGAGACCCAGTACTTC.

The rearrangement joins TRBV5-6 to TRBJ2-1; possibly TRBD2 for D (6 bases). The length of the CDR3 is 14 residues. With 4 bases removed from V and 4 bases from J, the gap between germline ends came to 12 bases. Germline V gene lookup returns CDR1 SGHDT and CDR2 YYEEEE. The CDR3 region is CASSNLGLYNEQFF. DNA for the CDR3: TGTGCCAGCAGCAACCTGGGACTTTACAATGAGCAGTTCTTC.

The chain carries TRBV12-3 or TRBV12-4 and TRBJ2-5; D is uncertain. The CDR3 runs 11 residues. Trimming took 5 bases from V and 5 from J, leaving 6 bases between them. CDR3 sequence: CASSRAETQYF. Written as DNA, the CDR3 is TGTGCCAGCAGTCGCGCGGAGACCCAGTACTTC.

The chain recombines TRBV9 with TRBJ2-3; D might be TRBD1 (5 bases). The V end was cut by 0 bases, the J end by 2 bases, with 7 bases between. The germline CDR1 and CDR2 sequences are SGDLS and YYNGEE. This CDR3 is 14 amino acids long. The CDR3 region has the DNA TGTGCCAGCAGCGTAGGACAGCTCACAGATACGCAGTATTTT. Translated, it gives CASSVGQLTDTQYF.

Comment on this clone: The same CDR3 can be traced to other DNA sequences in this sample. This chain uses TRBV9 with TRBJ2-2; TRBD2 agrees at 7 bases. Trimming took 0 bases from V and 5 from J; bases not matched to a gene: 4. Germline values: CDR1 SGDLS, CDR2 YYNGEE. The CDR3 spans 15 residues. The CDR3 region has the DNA TGTGCCAGCAGCGTAGGGCTAGCGGTGACCGGGGAGCTGTTTTTT. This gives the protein CASSVGLAVTGELFF. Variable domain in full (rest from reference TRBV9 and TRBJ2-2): DSGVTQTPKHLITATGQRVTLRCSPRSGDLSVYWYQQSLDQGLQFLIQYYNGEERAKGNILERFSAQQFPDLHSELNLSSLELGDSALYFCASSVGLAVTGELFFGEGSRLTVL.